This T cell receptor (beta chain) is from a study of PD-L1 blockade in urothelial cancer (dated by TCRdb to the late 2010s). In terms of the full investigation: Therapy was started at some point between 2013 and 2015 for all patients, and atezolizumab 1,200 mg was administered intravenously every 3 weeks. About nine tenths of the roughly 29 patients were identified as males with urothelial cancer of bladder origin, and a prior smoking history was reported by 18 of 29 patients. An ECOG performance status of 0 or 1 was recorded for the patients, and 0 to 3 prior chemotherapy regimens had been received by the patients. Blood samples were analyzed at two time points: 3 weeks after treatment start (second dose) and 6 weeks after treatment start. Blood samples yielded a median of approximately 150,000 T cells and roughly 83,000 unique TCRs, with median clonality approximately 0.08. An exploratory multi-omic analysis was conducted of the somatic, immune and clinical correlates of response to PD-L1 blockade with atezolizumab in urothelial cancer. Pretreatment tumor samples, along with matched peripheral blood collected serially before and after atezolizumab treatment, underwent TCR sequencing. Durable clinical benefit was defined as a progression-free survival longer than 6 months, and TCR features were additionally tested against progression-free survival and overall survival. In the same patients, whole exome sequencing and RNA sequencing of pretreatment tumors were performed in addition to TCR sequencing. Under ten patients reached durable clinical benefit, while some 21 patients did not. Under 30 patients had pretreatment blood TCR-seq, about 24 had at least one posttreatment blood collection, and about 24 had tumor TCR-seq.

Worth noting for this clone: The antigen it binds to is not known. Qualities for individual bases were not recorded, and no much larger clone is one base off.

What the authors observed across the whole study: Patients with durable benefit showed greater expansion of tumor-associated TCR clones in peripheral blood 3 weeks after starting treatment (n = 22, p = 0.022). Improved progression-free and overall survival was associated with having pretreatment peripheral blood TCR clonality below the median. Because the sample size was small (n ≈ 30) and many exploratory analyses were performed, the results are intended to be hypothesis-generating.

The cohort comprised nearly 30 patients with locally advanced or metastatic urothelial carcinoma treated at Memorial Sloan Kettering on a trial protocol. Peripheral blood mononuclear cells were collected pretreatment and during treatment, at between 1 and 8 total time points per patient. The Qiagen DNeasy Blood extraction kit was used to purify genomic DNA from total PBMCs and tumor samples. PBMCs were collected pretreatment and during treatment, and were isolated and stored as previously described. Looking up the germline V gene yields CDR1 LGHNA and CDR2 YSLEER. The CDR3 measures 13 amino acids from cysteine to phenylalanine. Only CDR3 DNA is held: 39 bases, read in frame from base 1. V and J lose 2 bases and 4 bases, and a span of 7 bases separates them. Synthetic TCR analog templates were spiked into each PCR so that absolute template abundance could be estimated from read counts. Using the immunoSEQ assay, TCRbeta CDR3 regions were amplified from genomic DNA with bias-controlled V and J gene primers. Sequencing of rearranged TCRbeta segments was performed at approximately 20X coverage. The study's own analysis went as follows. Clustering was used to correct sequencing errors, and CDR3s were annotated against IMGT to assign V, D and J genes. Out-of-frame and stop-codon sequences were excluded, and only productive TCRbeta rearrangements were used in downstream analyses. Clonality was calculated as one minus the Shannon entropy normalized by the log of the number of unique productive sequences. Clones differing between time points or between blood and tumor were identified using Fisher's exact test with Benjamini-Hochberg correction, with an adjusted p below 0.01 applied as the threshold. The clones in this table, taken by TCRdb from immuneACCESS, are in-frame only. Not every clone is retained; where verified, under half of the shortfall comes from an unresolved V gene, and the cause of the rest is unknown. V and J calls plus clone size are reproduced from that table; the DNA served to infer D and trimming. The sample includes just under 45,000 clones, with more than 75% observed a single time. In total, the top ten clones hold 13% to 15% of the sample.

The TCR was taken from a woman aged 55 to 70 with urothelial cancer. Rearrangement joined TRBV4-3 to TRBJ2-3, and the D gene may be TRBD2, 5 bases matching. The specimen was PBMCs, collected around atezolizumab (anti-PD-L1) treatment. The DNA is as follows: TGCGCCAGCAGCCAACAACTAGCAGATACGCAGTATTTT. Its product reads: CASSQQLADTQYF.